The 10 T cell receptor beta chains below come from one sample, sequenced in a study of shared clonotypes between healthy human individuals. The data were produced by immunoSEQ multiplex PCR, yet TCRdb's version contains in-frame clones alone and is incomplete. The repertoire has 850,000 to 1,100,000 clones, 70% to 80% of them found once; the top ten carry 0.7% to 0.95%. The sequencing input was memory CD4+ T cells from PBMCs. Sample subset: CD45RA-negative fraction. These receptors all come from a man between 18 and 29 years old in good health. Some clones in this sample may be carry-over from other donors' samples.

This clone has just a few counts. The chain carries TRBV20-1 and TRBJ1-1, with unresolved D. Germline CDR1 and CDR2: DFQATT and SNEGSKA (reference sequence). The CDR3 totals 11 residues. Trimming took 7 bases from V and 6 from J, leaving 12 bases between them. The CDR3 sequence: CSVWARAEAFF. The CDR3 DNA follows: TGCAGTGTTTGGGCGCGCGCTGAAGCTTTCTTT.

The sample holds one count of this clone. The V and J genes are TRBV10-3 and TRBJ2-1, with 7 bases aligning to TRBD2. The germline V gene encodes CDR1 ENHRY and CDR2 SYGVKD. The length of the CDR3 is 15 residues. After removal of 0 bases from V and 5 bases from J, the junction contained 4 bases not matched to a gene. CDR3 loop: CAISESGTKHNEQFF. The CDR3 region has the DNA TGTGCCATCAGTGAGTCTGGGACTAAACACAATGAGCAGTTCTTC.

V and J are TRBV30 and TRBJ1-2; D is perhaps TRBD1 (5 bases). Germline CDR1 GTSNPN, CDR2 SVGIG (reference sequence). V lost 1 base to trimming and J lost 5 bases, with 8 bases between them. The CDR3 is 12 residues long. The CDR3 DNA reads as TGTGCCTGGAGTGACCGGACATATGGCTACACCTTC. It codes for CAWSDRTYGYTF.

The V and J genes are TRBV10-1 and TRBJ1-2; D call uncertain. The germline gives CDR1 WNHNN, CDR2 SYGVQD (reference sequence). The CDR3 length is 17 residues. V was cut by 8 bases and J by 3 bases, with 25 bases left in between. For the CDR3, the DNA is TGCGCCAGCGACATGACGATTGTGTCACCTCTTTACTATGGCTACACCTTC. Its protein is CASDMTIVSPLYYGYTF.

V is TRBV11-3 and J is TRBJ2-1, with 8 bases aligning to TRBD2. This CDR3 spans 15 amino acids. Germline values: CDR1 SGHNT, CDR2 YENEEA. V dropped 5 bases and J dropped 8; count of bases not matched to a gene: 11. For the CDR3, the DNA is TGTGCCAGCAGCCCTACAGCGGGAGTTGTCGATGAGCAGTTCTTC. This encodes CASSPTAGVVDEQFF.

This chain uses TRBV9 with TRBJ2-5, with TRBD2 identical over 9 bases. This CDR3 has 15 amino acids. Germline V lookup: CDR1 SGDLS, CDR2 YYNGEE. V shed 2 bases and J 3 bases; nucleotides not matched to a gene: 5. For the CDR3, the DNA is TGTGCCAGCAGCGTGGGCGGGAGGGCCGAAGAGACCCAGTACTTC. Amino acid sequence: CASSVGGRAEETQYF.

The CDR3 sequence is CASSRQGQGLEAFF. The CDR3 DNA reads as TGTGCCAGCAGCCGACAGGGTCAGGGTCTCGAGGCTTTCTTT. The chain joins TRBV5-6 to TRBJ1-1; 7 nucleotides align to TRBD1. Trimming cost V 4 bases and J 11 bases; bases outside gene matches: 14. The CDR3 contains 14 residues. Per germline, CDR1 SGHDT and CDR2 YYEEEE.

The gene calls are TRBV11-3 and TRBJ2-2; 10 bases fit TRBD1. Germline-derived CDR1 and CDR2 are SGHNT and YENEEA. The CDR3 consists of 18 residues. Germline trimming cut 2 bases from V and 4 bases from J; bases unmatched to any gene: 10. The CDR3 loop reads CASSLRTGGIRSTGELFF. CDR3 DNA sequence: TGTGCCAGCAGCTTACGGACAGGGGGTATTCGGAGCACCGGGGAGCTGTTTTTT.

V usage is TRBV30 and J usage is TRBJ1-1; unclear D gene. Between the trimmed V and J ends, which lost 2 bases and 1 base, there was a span of 5 bases. Germline V CDR1 and CDR2: GTSNPN, SVGIG (reference sequence). There are 12 residues in the CDR3. CDR3 in DNA: TGTGCCTGGAGTAAGGGGAACACTGAAGCTTTCTTT. Translating gives CAWSKGNTEAFF.

The chain is built from TRBV4-3 and TRBJ1-1; TRBD1 agrees at 7 bases. Germline V lookup: CDR1 LGHNA, CDR2 YSLEER. Trimming took 5 bases from V and 1 from J; bases not matched to a gene: 7. The length of the CDR3 is 15 residues. For the CDR3, the DNA is TGCGCCAGCAGCACCCGGACAGGCGCGAACACTGAAGCTTTCTTT. Translated: CASSTRTGANTEAFF.